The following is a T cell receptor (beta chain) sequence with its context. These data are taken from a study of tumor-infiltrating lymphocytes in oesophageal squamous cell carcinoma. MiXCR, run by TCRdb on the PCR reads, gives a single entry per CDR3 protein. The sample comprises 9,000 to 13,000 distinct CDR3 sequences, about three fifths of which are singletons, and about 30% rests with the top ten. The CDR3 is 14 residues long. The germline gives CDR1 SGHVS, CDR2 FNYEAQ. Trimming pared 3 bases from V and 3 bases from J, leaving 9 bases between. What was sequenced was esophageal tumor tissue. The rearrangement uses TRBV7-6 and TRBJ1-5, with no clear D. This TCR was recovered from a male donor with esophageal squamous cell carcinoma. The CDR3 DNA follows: TGTGCCAGCAGCTTTGACGGCCCCAATCAGCCCCAGCATTTT. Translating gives CASSFDGPNQPQHF.